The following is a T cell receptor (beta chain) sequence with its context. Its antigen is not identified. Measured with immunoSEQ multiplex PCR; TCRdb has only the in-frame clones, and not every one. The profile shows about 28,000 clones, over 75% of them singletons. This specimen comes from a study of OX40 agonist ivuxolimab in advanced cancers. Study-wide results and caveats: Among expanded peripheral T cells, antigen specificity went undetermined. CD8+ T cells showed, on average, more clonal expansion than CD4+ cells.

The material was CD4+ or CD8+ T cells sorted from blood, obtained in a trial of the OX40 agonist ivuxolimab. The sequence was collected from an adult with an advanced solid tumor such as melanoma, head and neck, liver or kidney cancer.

As DNA, the CDR3 is TGTGCCAGCAGTGCCGAATCTAGCGGGGGCGGGGCAGATACGCAGTATTTT. Translated, it gives CASSAESSGGGADTQYF. The V call is TRBV6-4, the J call TRBJ2-3, with 10 bases aligning to TRBD2. This CDR3 region has 17 residues. Per germline, CDR1 MRHNA and CDR2 SNTAGT. J gave up 4 bases and V 4 bases, and 11 bases lay outside the gene matches.